Listed below are T cell receptor beta chains from one sample, sequenced in a study of cytomegalovirus exposure and HLA in healthy donors. Sequencing used immunoSEQ multiplex PCR; TCRdb keeps in-frame clones, though not all of them. Among about 180,000 clones, roughly 79% were seen once, and the ten largest hold roughly 5.2%. Source material: PBMCs. Receptors were obtained from a woman under 30 in good health and CMV-seropositive. Both conserved end residues are part of each CDR3. D genes are given only for firm matches. Size values are once, few and many counts, or a class for expanded clones, and some rows have none.

j_gene | abundance | v_gene | d_gene | len | CDR3aa | CDR3nt
TRBJ2-1 | . | TRBV7-2 | . | 14 | CASSFSSLYNEQFF | TGTGCCAGCAGCTTTTCGAGTCTATACAATGAGCAGTTCTTC
TRBJ1-2 | . | TRBV2 | . | 15 | CASSTQRGSTYGYTF | TGTGCCAGCAGTACCCAGCGGGGGTCAACCTATGGCTACACCTTC
TRBJ2-7 | . | TRBV7-9 | TRBD1 | 17 | CASSPPGLSDRVYEQYF | TGTGCCAGCAGCCCCCCCGGGCTCAGTGACAGGGTTTACGAGCAGTACTTC
TRBJ1-1 | . | TRBV11-2 | TRBD1 | 13 | CASSRDRGTEAFF | TGTGCCAGCAGCCGGGACAGGGGCACTGAAGCTTTCTTT
TRBJ2-5 | . | TRBV2 | TRBD2 | 13 | CASSARLAGTQYF | TGTGCCAGTAGTGCGCGACTAGCGGGGACCCAGTACTTC
TRBJ2-1 | . | TRBV30 | . | 17 | CAWSGGGTGQPYNEQFF | TGTGCCTGGAGTGGGGGGGGGACCGGACAGCCCTACAATGAGCAGTTCTTC
TRBJ1-2 | . | TRBV15 | . | 16 | CATSRVTTENPYGYTF | TGTGCCACCAGCAGAGTAACGACAGAGAATCCCTATGGCTACACCTTC
TRBJ2-3 | . | TRBV5-1 | . | 12 | CASSTFTDTQYF | TGCGCCAGCAGTACTTTCACAGATACGCAGTATTTT
TRBJ2-2 | few | TRBV7-8 | . | 13 | CASSPVNTGELFF | TGTGCCAGCAGCCCAGTTAACACCGGGGAGCTGTTTTTT
TRBJ2-2 | . | TRBV18 | . | 15 | CASSPREIDTGELFF | TGTGCCAGCTCACCCAGGGAAATAGACACCGGGGAGCTGTTTTTT
TRBJ1-1 | . | TRBV7-6 | . | 15 | CASSRVGVMNTEAFF | TGTGCCAGCAGCCGGGTCGGGGTCATGAACACTGAAGCTTTCTTT